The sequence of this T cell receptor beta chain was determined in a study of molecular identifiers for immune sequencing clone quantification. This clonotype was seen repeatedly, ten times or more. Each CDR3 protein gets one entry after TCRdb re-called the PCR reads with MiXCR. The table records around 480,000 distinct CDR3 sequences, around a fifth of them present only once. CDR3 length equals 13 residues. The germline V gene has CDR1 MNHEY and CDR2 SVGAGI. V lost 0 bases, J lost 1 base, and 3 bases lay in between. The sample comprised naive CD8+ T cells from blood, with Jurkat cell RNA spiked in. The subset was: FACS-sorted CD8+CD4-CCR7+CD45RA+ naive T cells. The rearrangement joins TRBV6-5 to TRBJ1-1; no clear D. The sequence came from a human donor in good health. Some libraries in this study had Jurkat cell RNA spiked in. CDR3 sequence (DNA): TGTGCCAGCAGTTACTCCTCGAACACTGAAGCTTTCTTT. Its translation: CASSYSSNTEAFF.